Reported below is one T cell receptor (beta chain). The antigen remains undetermined. The data were taken from a study of immune evolution from preneoplasia to lung adenocarcinoma. TCRdb's table, derived via immunoSEQ multiplex PCR, lists solely in-frame clones and lacks some. The sample yields about 9,500 clones, around 89% seen once. Resections took place in Japan or China from about 2014 to 2017. Macro-dissection enriched premalignant or tumor cells before nucleic acid extraction. Whole-study findings and limits: T cell clonality was higher in KRAS-mutant than EGFR-mutant or wild-type nodules.

The length of the CDR3 is 13 residues. Germline values: CDR1 SQVTM, CDR2 ANQGSEA. Losses at the gene ends were 5 bases for V and 1 base for J; bases not matched to a gene: 3. J is TRBJ2-7 and V is TRBV29-1; 9 positions match TRBD1. The sequencing sample was made of FFPE invasive lung adenocarcinoma tissue. The receptor was isolated from a person aged 70 to 85 with invasive lung adenocarcinoma. CDR3 in DNA: TGCAGCGTTCCCGGGACAGGGTCCTACGAGCAGTACTTC. This gives the protein CSVPGTGSYEQYF.